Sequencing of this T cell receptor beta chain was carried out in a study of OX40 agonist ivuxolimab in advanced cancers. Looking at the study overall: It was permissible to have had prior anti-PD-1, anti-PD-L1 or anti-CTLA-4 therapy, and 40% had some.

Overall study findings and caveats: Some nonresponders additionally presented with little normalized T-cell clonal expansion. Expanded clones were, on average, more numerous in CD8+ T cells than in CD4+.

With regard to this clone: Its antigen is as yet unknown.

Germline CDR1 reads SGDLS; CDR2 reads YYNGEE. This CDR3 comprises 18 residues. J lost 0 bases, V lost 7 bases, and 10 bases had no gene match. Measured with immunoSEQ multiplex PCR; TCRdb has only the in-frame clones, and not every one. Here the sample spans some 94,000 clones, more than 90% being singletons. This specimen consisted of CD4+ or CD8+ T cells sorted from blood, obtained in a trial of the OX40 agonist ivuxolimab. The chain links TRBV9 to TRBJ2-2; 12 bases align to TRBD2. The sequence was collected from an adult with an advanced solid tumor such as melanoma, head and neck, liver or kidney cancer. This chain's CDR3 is CASGSTSGRDPNTGELFF. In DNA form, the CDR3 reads TGTGCCAGCGGGTCGACTAGCGGGAGAGATCCGAACACCGGGGAGCTGTTTTTT. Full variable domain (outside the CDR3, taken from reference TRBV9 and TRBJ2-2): DSGVTQTPKHLITATGQRVTLRCSPRSGDLSVYWYQQSLDQGLQFLIQYYNGEERAKGNILERFSAQQFPDLHSELNLSSLELGDSALYFCASGSTSGRDPNTGELFFGEGSRLTVL.